One sample yielded the 23 T cell receptor beta chains listed below, sequenced in a study of blood T cell repertoires in COVID-19. Profiling relied on immunoSEQ multiplex PCR, and the TCRdb table lists in-frame clones only, not all of them. The sample consists of around 50,000 clones, 91% of them appearing once. Sample: peripheral blood. These receptors all stem from a man aged 70 or older with active COVID-19.

The chain carries TRBV7-8 and TRBJ1-2, with 7 bases fitting TRBD1. Trimming at V came to 5 bases and at J to 0 bases, leaving 12 bases not matched to a gene. CDR1 and CDR2 from the germline V gene are SGHVS and FQNEAQ. This CDR3 spans 17 amino acids. The CDR3 nucleotides read TGTGCCAGCAGCCAATACAGGGGTTTCAGATCTAACTATGGCTACACCTTC. This sequence encodes CASSQYRGFRSNYGYTF.

J is TRBJ1-1 and V is TRBV29-1, with 7 positions matching TRBD1. Per the germline V gene, CDR1 is SQVTM and CDR2 is ANQGSEA. The CDR3 is 14 residues long. The V gene end was trimmed by 2 bases and the J gene end by 1 base; junction bases not matched to a gene: 4. CDR3 sequence reads: CSVEYNRGNTEAFF. CDR3 nucleotides: TGCAGCGTTGAATATAACAGGGGGAACACTGAAGCTTTCTTT.

The J gene is TRBJ1-6, the V gene TRBV4-3; 8 nucleotides match TRBD1. CDR3 length equals 15 residues. In germline, CDR1 is LGHNA, CDR2 YSLEER. The trim removed 3 bases at V and 5 bases at J, leaving 3 bases unmatched. CDR3 in DNA: TGCGCCAGCAGCCAGGGGGGACAGGATAATTCACCCCTCCACTTT. It is translated as CASSQGGQDNSPLHF.

This clone occurred once. The chain is built from TRBV7-9 and TRBJ2-3, with TRBD2 as a possible D gene (6 bases). This CDR3 contains 15 residues. CDR1 SEHNR and CDR2 FQNEAQ come from the germline V gene (reference sequence). Trimming removed 2 bases at V and 1 base at J, with 10 bases between. The CDR3 region is CASSLLALGTDTQYF. The CDR3 DNA sequence: TGTGCCAGCAGCTTACTAGCGCTTGGCACAGATACGCAGTATTTT.

The rearrangement joins TRBV6-5 to TRBJ2-7, with 8 bases matching TRBD1. The CDR3 contains 16 residues. Germline V lookup: CDR1 MNHEY, CDR2 SVGAGI. Trimming removed 4 bases from V and 4 bases from J; junction bases left unmatched: 12. The CDR3 protein is CASSFQPRTGTYEQYF. CDR3 DNA sequence: TGTGCCAGCAGTTTTCAACCCCGGACAGGGACTTACGAGCAGTACTTC.

This chain links TRBV5-4 with TRBJ1-4; the D is unclear. Germline V gene lookup returns CDR1 SGHNT and CDR2 YYREEE (reference sequence). CDR3 length equals 16 residues. V gave up 4 bases and J gave up 0 bases, with 13 bases separating them. CDR3 sequence (DNA): TGTGCCAGCAGCCCATTTTCATCCACAACTAATGAAAAACTGTTTTTT. Its protein product is CASSPFSSTTNEKLFF.

V and J are TRBV6-5 and TRBJ1-6, with 8 bases fitting TRBD1. CDR3 length: 15 residues. Germline lookup yields CDR1 MNHEY and CDR2 SVGAGI. After removal of 2 bases from V and 6 bases from J, the junction contained 3 bases not matched to a gene. The CDR3 bases are TGTGCCAGCAGTTACAGGACAGGGAGTAATTCACCCCTCCACTTT. Translated: CASSYRTGSNSPLHF.

The chain couples TRBV11-2 to TRBJ2-5; TRBD2 might be the D (7 bases). This CDR3 comprises 16 residues. Between the trimmed V and J ends, which lost 6 bases and 0 bases, there was a span of 17 bases. Germline V gene data show CDR1 as SGHAT and CDR2 as FQNNGV. CDR3 sequence: CASRQRGAGDQETQYF. CDR3 DNA sequence: TGTGCCAGCAGACAACGGGGGGCCGGGGACCAAGAGACCCAGTACTTC.

This clone showed up just once. J is TRBJ2-3 and V is TRBV6-5, with 9 bases identical to TRBD1. The CDR3 spans 11 residues. The germline V gene has CDR1 MNHEY and CDR2 SVGAGI. J lost 15 bases, V lost 4 bases, and 5 bases had no gene match. As DNA, the CDR3 is TGTGCCAGCAGTTCACGGACAGGGGAATATTTT. Its translation is CASSSRTGEYF.

The chain uses TRBV3-1 (or the pseudogene TRBV3-2) and TRBJ1-3; no reliable D call. Germline CDR1 is LGHDT and CDR2 is YNNKEL (reference sequence). V gave up 2 bases and J gave up 0 bases, with 8 bases separating them. The CDR3 totals 15 residues. DNA for the CDR3: TGTGCCAGCAGCCAATTTTCAGACTCTGGAAACACCATATATTTT. It yields the protein CASSQFSDSGNTIYF.

This clone is a singleton in its sample. The chain couples TRBV4-1 to TRBJ1-2, with 10 bases identical to TRBD1. V lost 3 bases and J lost 4; bases outside the gene matches: 8. The CDR3 contains 16 residues. Germline CDR1 MGHRA, CDR2 YSYEKL. This CDR3 is CASSQSTGGLSYGYTF. The CDR3 DNA reads TGCGCCAGCAGCCAGTCGACAGGGGGCTTGAGCTATGGCTACACCTTC.

The genes are TRBV3-1 (or the pseudogene TRBV3-2) and TRBJ2-5; 9 bases are shared with TRBD1. Germline values: CDR1 LGHDT, CDR2 YNNKEL (reference sequence). The CDR3 runs to 16 residues. V lost 3 bases and J lost 3; bases outside the gene matches: 8. The CDR3 sequence: CASSHAFGTGKETQYF. The DNA of the CDR3 is TGTGCCAGCAGCCACGCCTTCGGGACAGGGAAAGAGACCCAGTACTTC.

The chain joins TRBV6-2 or TRBV6-3 to TRBJ1-2, with TRBD1 matching 10 bases. Germline CDR1 reads MNHEY; CDR2 reads SVGEGT. V lost 4 bases and J lost 7; bases outside the gene matches: 6. This CDR3 contains 14 residues. The CDR3 DNA is TGTGCCAGCAGTTCGCGGACAGGGGGATTTGGCTACACCTTC. It codes for CASSSRTGGFGYTF.

The CDR3 DNA follows: TGTGCCAGTAGTATAGGAGGGCCCGGGGAGGAAAACATTCAGTACTTC. Its translation is CASSIGGPGEENIQYF. The chain carries TRBV19 and TRBJ2-4; maybe TRBD2 (6 bases). V was shortened by 1 base and J by 5 bases, with 15 bases between the two germline ends. The CDR3 sequence is 16 residues long. Germline CDR1 and CDR2: LNHDA and SQIVND (reference sequence).

The chain links TRBV3-1 (or the pseudogene TRBV3-2) to TRBJ1-5, with a weak D call TRBD1 (5 bases). Germline V lookup: CDR1 LGHDT, CDR2 YNNKEL (reference sequence). V lost 1 base, J lost 5 bases, and 15 bases lay in between. This CDR3 contains 16 residues. The CDR3 sequence is CASSQVGPPPDQPQHF. The CDR3 nucleotides read TGTGCCAGCAGCCAAGTGGGGCCCCCTCCAGATCAGCCCCAGCATTTT.

The gene calls are TRBV6-5 and TRBJ1-1; the D gene is possibly TRBD1 (6 bases). Between the trimmed V and J ends, which lost 8 bases and 5 bases, there was a span of 12 bases. CDR1 and CDR2 (germline): MNHEY, SVGAGI. The CDR3 has 12 amino acids. CDR3 nucleotides: TGTGCCAGCGTGGAAGGGGGAACTGAAGCTTTCTTT. Encoded protein: CASVEGGTEAFF.

The DNA of the CDR3 is TGTGCCAGCAGACCCTGGGGACAAGATAATTCACCCCTCCACTTT. Amino acids: CASRPWGQDNSPLHF. The chain links TRBV27 to TRBJ1-6, with D possibly TRBD1 on 6 matching bases. V gave up 6 bases and J gave up 5 bases, with 14 bases separating them. This CDR3 region has 15 residues. Germline lookup yields CDR1 MNHEY and CDR2 SMNVEV (reference sequence).

Only a few counts were recorded for this clone. The chain employs TRBV30 and TRBJ2-7; D ambiguous. This CDR3 comprises 11 residues. V lost 1 base, J lost 4 bases, and 5 bases lay in between. The germline CDR1 and CDR2 sequences are GTSNPN and SVGIG (reference sequence). The CDR3 nucleotides read TGTGCCTGGAGTGCCGGGTACGAGCAGTACTTC. It yields the protein CAWSAGYEQYF.

This chain links TRBV6-5 with TRBJ1-1, with a weak D call TRBD1 (5 bases). V shed 4 bases and J shed 1 base, with 10 bases lying between them. This CDR3 has 14 residues. The germline V gene has CDR1 MNHEY and CDR2 SVGAGI. In nucleotides, the CDR3 is TGTGCCAGCAGTTCCCTCCAGGGGAACACTGAAGCTTTCTTT. Amino acid sequence: CASSSLQGNTEAFF.

V and J are TRBV7-2 and TRBJ2-3; 13 nucleotides line up with TRBD2. CDR3 length: 16 amino acids. From germline, CDR1 is SGHTA and CDR2 FQGNSA. Losses at the gene ends were 5 bases for V and 6 bases for J; bases not matched to a gene: 8. This CDR3 reads CASSIGLAGEGDTQYF. The CDR3 region has the DNA TGTGCCAGCAGCATCGGACTAGCGGGGGAGGGGGATACGCAGTATTTT.

The chain links TRBV10-3 to TRBJ1-1, with 10 bases fitting TRBD1. The V gene's germline CDR1 is ENHRY and CDR2 SYGVKD. V gave up 6 bases and J gave up 5 bases; unmatched junction bases: 3. The CDR3 is 13 amino acids. The CDR3 spells CAISGTGVTEAFF. CDR3 in DNA: TGTGCCATCAGCGGGACAGGGGTGACTGAAGCTTTCTTT.

In its sample, this clone was seen a few times. This chain connects TRBV6-5 to TRBJ1-2, with D maybe TRBD1 (6 bases). V gave up 5 bases and J gave up 5 bases, with 9 bases separating them. This CDR3 region has 12 residues. Germline values: CDR1 MNHEY, CDR2 SVGAGI. This CDR3 reads CASSTGIYGYTF. The CDR3 DNA follows: TGTGCCAGCAGTACAGGGATTTATGGCTACACCTTC.

This clone was counted once. Here the CDR3 reads CASSDPGTGGYGYTF. For the CDR3, the DNA is TGCGCCAGCAGTGATCCCGGGACAGGGGGCTATGGCTACACCTTC. The chain links TRBV10-2 to TRBJ1-2; 11 positions agree with TRBD1. CDR1 WSHSY and CDR2 SAAADI come from the germline V gene. The CDR3 loop spans 15 amino acids. V gave up 3 bases and J gave up 4 bases; unmatched junction bases: 4.